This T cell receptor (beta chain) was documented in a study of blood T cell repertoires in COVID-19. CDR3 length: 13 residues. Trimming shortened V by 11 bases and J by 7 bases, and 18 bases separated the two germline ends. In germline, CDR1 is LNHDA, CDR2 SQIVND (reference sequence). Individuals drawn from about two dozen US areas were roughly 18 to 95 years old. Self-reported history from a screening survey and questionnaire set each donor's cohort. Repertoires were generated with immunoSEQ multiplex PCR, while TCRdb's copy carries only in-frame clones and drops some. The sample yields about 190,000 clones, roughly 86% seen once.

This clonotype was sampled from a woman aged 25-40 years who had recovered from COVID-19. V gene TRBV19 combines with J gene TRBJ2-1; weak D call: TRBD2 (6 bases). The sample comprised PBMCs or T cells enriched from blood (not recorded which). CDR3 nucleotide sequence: TGTGCCGTAACCCGGGACTTACTTAATGAGCAGTTCTTC. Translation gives CAVTRDLLNEQFF.